The sequence of this T cell receptor (beta chain) was determined in a study of technical replicates of blood from a few donors. V lost 5 bases to trimming and J lost 1 base; unmatched junction nucleotides: 10. Germline-derived CDR1 and CDR2 are MNHEY and SMNVEV (reference sequence). This CDR3 spans 17 amino acids. The table came from immunoSEQ multiplex PCR; TCRdb's copy has only in-frame clones and leaves some out. The sample lists 65,000 to 80,000 clones, about 93% seen once, with about 0.4% in the top ten. Sequencing was done on a sample of T cells isolated from PBMCs. The V and J genes are TRBV27 and TRBJ2-2; 7 bases align to TRBD1. This TCR was recovered from a human donor in good health. The CDR3 DNA reads as TGTGCCAGCAGTCCCCTTTTCGGGACAGTGAACACCGGGGAGCTGTTTTTT. This translates into CASSPLFGTVNTGELFF.